The source of this T cell receptor (beta chain) is a study of cytomegalovirus exposure and HLA in healthy donors (dated by TCRdb to 2016 to 2017). Regarding the complete study: In an earlier analysis of approximately 640 of the donors, around 290 Gb of sequence data and 95 million to 130 million unique TCR beta sequences from 180 million or so T cells were reported. An early release that covered roughly 600 HLA-typed donors contained approximately 300 gigabases of sequencing data and 85 million to 100 million unique TCR sequences. The genetic ancestry cluster associated with self-reported Caucasian donors included about 84% of the roughly 380 genotyped donors. The study was designed to test whether signatures of past pathogen exposure could be identified by cataloging public T cell receptors. Using immunosequencing, the study profiled T cell repertoires from around 680 subjects and related those repertoires to cytomegalovirus serostatus. Besides the first cohort of roughly 700 subjects, a separate validation cohort made up of roughly 120 different subjects was used. To predict cytomegalovirus infection status, the study combined high-throughput TCR immunosequencing, statistical association of individual TCRs with disease status, and machine learning. To study patterns of TCR occurrence, a later analysis re-analyzed previously published TCR beta repertoires from 600 to 750 donors and added high-resolution HLA genotyping. In the later analysis, no new phenotypic data were used to find candidate immune exposures; instead, reliance was placed on TCR beta sequences and their occurrence across donors. An earlier analysis of roughly 600 of the donors used high-throughput TCR beta sequencing to judge whether each TCR beta V gene segment behaved as functional or pseudogenic. Donor age, sex, ethnicity and CMV serostatus were compiled alongside the repertoire data. A later genetic analysis took genome-wide SNP genotypes for about 55% of the 666 donors and used that subset as a discovery cohort. All discovery cohort repertoires had been generated on a single sequencing platform. Class I and class II HLA loci were covered by the typing at four-digit resolution. Typing coverage varied by locus: roughly 629-630 donors for A, B, C, DRB1 and DQB1; roughly 560 for DQA1; more than 600 for DPA1; 450 to 480 for DPB1. A few DR-DQ haplotypes were handled as single units for association and clustering because linkage in the cohort was strong. On average, roughly 200,000 unique TCR beta nucleotide sequences were sequenced per donor among about 400 genotyped donors of the cohort, with about 19% of those sequences being non-productive. Here is what the overall study found, with its caveats: It was suggested by the authors that the approach could potentially be generalized to other disease states and immunological phenotypes. When HLA alleles, especially DR and DQ, strongly co-occurred, TCR associations were difficult to assign to individual alleles. For the cohort, immune exposure information was limited to CMV serostatus. The classifier was reported to diagnose cytomegalovirus status with high specificity and sensitivity in both the original cohort and the validation cohort. This cohort had only TCR beta chains sequenced, and the lack of alpha or paired-chain data limited which features could be detected. A later analysis found that TCR association rates varied across HLA loci, with DRB1 alleles showing the most associated TCRs and HLA-C alleles the fewest. Compared with the roughly 700-donor mean, donors in an Asian-associated ancestry cluster had fewer N-insertions in productive TCRs, according to a later genetic analysis. In a later analysis, most CMV-associated TCR beta chains were found to appear HLA-restricted, with HLA associations seemingly driven largely by CMV exposure. The presence/absence analyses assumed that sequencing depth was roughly uniform across donors, and that assumption may not be true. Specific HLA alleles were associated with 15,000 to 20,000 TCR beta sequences at a false discovery rate of 0.05 in a later analysis. The earlier analysis of around 600 of the donors excluded about 16 rarely observed V segments, including chromosome 9 orphons, because counts were too low. A later analysis found that HLA-associated TCR beta chains were more clonally expanded and had lower generation probabilities than equally common non-associated chains. V-gene and J-gene trimming of TCR beta chains was associated with a missense DCLRE1C variant in a later genetic analysis, and the association was replicated in an independent cohort. In vitro tests confirmed that a few of the cytomegalovirus-associated TCR beta chains recognize cytomegalovirus antigens. In a later analysis, several top co-occurrence clusters were reported to appear linked to parvovirus B19, influenza, CMV and Epstein-Barr virus. A further reported finding was that TCR beta sequences accurately predicted the HLA-A and HLA-B alleles for most subjects in the first cohort. A cluster of highly shared sequence variants was judged likely to represent a technical artifact of the sequencing pipeline. While some public TCRs were present in many individuals, most TCR sequences turned up only very rarely across donors. Linkage disequilibrium might explain the correlated functional status among segregating V segments, but an unknown experimental factor could not be excluded. The study gave a list of under 200 TCR beta chains associated with cytomegalovirus. Because some donors lacked HLA typing at each locus, the association tests relied only on the typed subset. An earlier analysis of 450 to 750 of the donors showed that most TCR beta V segments appeared in productive rearrangements either about 87% or about 30% of the time, which broadly matched IMGT annotations.

The method behind the library was the immunoSEQ multiplex PCR assay. A mixture of 60 forward primers for TCR Vbeta segments and 13 reverse primers for TCR Jbeta segments was used in the multiplex PCR. Amplification of the CDR3 region of rearranged TCR beta genes was performed with a multiplex PCR assay on genomic DNA. The amplified TCR beta libraries were sequenced on the Illumina HiSeq System as 87-base-pair reads. Processing in the source paper ran as follows. In a later analysis, approximately 74 million unique TCR beta chains were counted across the 650 to 750 repertoires, and roughly 11 million of these chains were shared by at least two donors. To remove PCR and sequencing errors, raw reads were error-corrected and collapsed into unique sequences using a nearest-neighbor algorithm that merged closely related sequences. To assign V, D and J gene segments, CDR3 sequences were aligned to IMGT reference sequences. Each retained sequence needed at least a six-nucleotide match to both a V gene segment and a J gene segment. A rearrangement was called productive if the CDR3 had no stop codons and remained in frame with V and J, and every other rearrangement was called non-productive. CDR3 was defined by IMGT convention, running from the second conserved V-encoded cysteine to the conserved J-encoded phenylalanine. The earlier analysis of about 530 of the donors excluded any sequence lacking an unambiguous match to a single V gene segment. An earlier analysis of under 750 of the donors called V segments functional above 56.7% productive rearrangements and segregating when the between-donor standard deviation exceeded 5%. A statistical classification framework was built to diagnose cytomegalovirus status from the catalog of TCR beta chain sequences. In a later analysis, TCR nucleotide sequences were compared against IMGT/GENE-DB human TR gene sequences so that V and J genes could be assigned. The TCRdist pipeline was used in a later analysis to assign CDR3 sequences and most-parsimonious VDJ recombination scenarios. A later analysis defined each TCR beta chain by its CDR3 amino acid sequence plus V-gene family, and excluded reads lacking a unique V-gene family. In a later analysis, some 600 highly shared, low-generation-probability nucleotide sequences were removed to address suspected cross-contamination and a sequencing artifact. In a later analysis, a clonal expansion index was calculated for each public chain from normalized within-repertoire ranks of inferred template counts. A later analysis computed generation probabilities with a VDJ recombination model fitted to out-of-frame rearrangements, and checked the results against IGoR. Hypergeometric tests were used in a later analysis to score TCR-TCR, TCR-HLA and TCR-CMV co-occurrence, with a repertoire-size bias correction applied to the TCR pairs. A later analysis estimated false discovery rates by permuting HLA or CMV assignments 20 times. In a later analysis, co-occurring TCRs were grouped using DBSCAN, with TCRdist sequence similarity added in when clustering inside HLA-allele-positive subsets. Repertoires with fewer than 30,000 or more than 120,000 public chains were left out of co-occurrence clustering, as were five repertoires with anomalous nucleotide sharing. The source is immuneACCESS, and TCRdb retained only in-frame sequences with V and J called. Part of the clones is not carried over; for the studies checked, unresolved V genes explain less than half of this, and the remainder is unexplained. The V and J calls and the clone size are those of that table, but D and trimming were determined from the DNA. Within this sample are roughly 200,000 clones, with roughly 87% of them counted one time only. The biggest ten clones account for roughly 0.5% of the sample.

In total, approximately 700 healthy bone marrow donors made up the cohort. At the time of sampling, every cohort member was nominally healthy, though immune exposures that went unrecorded were likely present. The donor was CMV seronegative and belonged to the group of around 350 seronegative cohort members. Every donor gave a peripheral blood sample, and the peripheral blood mononuclear cells from that sample were used for TCR beta sequencing. The Qiagen DNeasy Blood Extraction Kit was used to extract genomic DNA from the blood cell samples. Turning to this clone: There is no known antigen for this receptor. Base qualities are missing; no much larger clone stands one base away.

This receptor was obtained from a woman in her forties or fifties in good health and CMV-seronegative. Source material: PBMCs.

CDR3 sequence: CASSQWGQGADEQFF. In nucleotide form, the sequence is TGTGCCAGCAGCCAATGGGGACAGGGGGCAGATGAGCAGTTCTTC. The sequence is built from TRBV16 and TRBJ2-1, with TRBD1 identical over 12 junction bases. The germline V gene specifies KGHSY as CDR1 and FQNENV as CDR2. Here V drops 1 base and J drops 8 bases, and the junction holds 3 bases not matched to any gene. Its CDR3 holds 15 amino acids, cysteine through phenylalanine. Left in the record is the CDR3 DNA by itself, 45 bases read in frame from the first base.